A single TCR beta chain is shown here with its context. The antigen remains undetermined. This specimen comes from a study of CD8 T cells in Susac syndrome. Findings of the study overall: When the CD4+ T cell repertoires of patients with Susac syndrome were examined, they did not show any clonal expansion.

The authors reverse transcribed roughly 0.5 to 1 ug RNA with random hexamers. The amplification used immunoSEQ multiplex PCR on TCR beta CDR3; it spanned 54 Vbeta and 13 Jbeta. In TCRdb, the immunoSEQ multiplex PCR reads were re-called with MiXCR into one record per CDR3 protein. The sample records approximately 190,000 distinct CDR3 sequences, roughly 91% being singletons. Sequencing of TCR beta, carried out with a high-throughput approach, was applied to CD8+ and CD4+ T cells from the blood. Through negative isolation, CD4+ and CD8+ T cells were obtained, while TEMRA cells were enriched using FACS. CDR1 and CDR2 (germline): ENHRY, SYGVKD. V lost 6 bases to trimming and J lost 10 bases; unmatched junction nucleotides: 14. The CDR3 covers 15 residues.

This clonotype originated in a human donor with Susac syndrome. The sample taken for sequencing was CD4+ T cells from PBMCs. This sequence joins TRBV10-3 and TRBJ2-1, with TRBD2 matching 8 bases. The CDR3 coding sequence is TGTGCCATCAGGGGGACTAGTCATTCGATCGGGGAGCAGTTCTTC. Its protein product is CAIRGTSHSIGEQFF.